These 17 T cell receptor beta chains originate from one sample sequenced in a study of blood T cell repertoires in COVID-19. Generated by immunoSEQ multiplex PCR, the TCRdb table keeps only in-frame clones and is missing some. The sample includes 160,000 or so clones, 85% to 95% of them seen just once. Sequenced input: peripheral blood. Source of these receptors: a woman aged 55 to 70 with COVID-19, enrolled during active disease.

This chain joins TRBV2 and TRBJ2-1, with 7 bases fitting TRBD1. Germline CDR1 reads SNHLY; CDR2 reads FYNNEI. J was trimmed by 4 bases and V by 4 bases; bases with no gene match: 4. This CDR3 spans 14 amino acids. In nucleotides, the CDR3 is TGTGCCAGCAGTGGGACAGGCCGTTACAATGAGCAGTTCTTC. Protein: CASSGTGRYNEQFF.

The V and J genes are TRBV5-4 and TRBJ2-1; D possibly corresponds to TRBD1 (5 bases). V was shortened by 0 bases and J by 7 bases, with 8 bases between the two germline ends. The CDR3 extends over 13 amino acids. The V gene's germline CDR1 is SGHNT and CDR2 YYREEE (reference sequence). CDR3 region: CASSLGPGNEQFF. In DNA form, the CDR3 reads TGTGCCAGCAGCTTGGGGCCAGGGAATGAGCAGTTCTTC. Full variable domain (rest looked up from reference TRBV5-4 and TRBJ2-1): ETGVTQSPTHLIKTRGQQVTLRCSSQSGHNTVSWYQQALGQGPQFIFQYYREEENGRGNFPPRFSGLQFPNYSSELNVNALELDDSALYLCASSLGPGNEQFFGPGTRLTVL.

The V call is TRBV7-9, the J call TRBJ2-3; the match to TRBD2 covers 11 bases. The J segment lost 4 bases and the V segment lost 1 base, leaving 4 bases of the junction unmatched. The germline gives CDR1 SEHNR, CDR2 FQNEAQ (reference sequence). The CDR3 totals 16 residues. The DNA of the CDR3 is TGTGCCAGCAGCTTAGAGGGACTAGCGGCTGCAGATACGCAGTATTTT. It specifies CASSLEGLAAADTQYF.

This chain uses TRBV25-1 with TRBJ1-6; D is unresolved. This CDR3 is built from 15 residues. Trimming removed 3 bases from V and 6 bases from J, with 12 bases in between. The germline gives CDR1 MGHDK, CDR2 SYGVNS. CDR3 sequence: CASSEATNFNSPLHF. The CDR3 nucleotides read TGTGCCAGCAGTGAGGCAACGAATTTTAATTCACCCCTCCACTTT.

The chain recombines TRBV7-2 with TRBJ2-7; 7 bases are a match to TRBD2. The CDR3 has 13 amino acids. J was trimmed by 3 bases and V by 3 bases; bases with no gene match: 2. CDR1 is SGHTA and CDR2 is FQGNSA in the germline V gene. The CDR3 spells CASSFGRGYEQYF. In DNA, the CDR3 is TGTGCCAGCAGCTTTGGGAGGGGCTACGAGCAGTACTTC.

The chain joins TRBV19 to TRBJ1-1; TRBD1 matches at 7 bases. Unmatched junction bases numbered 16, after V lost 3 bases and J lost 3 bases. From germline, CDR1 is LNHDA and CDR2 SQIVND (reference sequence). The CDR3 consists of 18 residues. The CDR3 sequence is CASSIQTLTGQGDTEAFF. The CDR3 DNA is TGTGCCAGTAGTATCCAAACCCTCACAGGGCAGGGGGACACTGAAGCTTTCTTT.

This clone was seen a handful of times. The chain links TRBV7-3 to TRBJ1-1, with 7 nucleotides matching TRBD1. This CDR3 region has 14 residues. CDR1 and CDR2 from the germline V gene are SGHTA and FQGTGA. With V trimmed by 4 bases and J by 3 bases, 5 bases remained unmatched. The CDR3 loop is CASSSTGADTEAFF. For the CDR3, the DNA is TGTGCCAGCAGCTCTACAGGGGCGGACACTGAAGCTTTCTTT.

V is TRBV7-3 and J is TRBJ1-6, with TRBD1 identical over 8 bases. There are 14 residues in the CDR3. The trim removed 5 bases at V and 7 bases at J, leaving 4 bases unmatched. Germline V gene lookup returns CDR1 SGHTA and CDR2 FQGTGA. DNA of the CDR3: TGTGCCAGCAGCCAGGGACAGGTCAATTCACCCCTCCACTTT. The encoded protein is CASSQGQVNSPLHF.

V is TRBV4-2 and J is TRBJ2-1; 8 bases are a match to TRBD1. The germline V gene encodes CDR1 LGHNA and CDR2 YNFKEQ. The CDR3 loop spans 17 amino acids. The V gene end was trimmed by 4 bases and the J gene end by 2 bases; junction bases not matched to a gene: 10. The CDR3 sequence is CASSRQWDRRTYNEQFF. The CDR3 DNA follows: TGTGCCAGCAGCCGACAGTGGGACAGGAGAACCTACAATGAGCAGTTCTTC.

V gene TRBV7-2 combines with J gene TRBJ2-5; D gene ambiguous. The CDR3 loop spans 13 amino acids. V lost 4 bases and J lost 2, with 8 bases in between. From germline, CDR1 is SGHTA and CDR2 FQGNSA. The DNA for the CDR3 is TGTGCCAGCAGCTCACCGGTTCAAGAGACCCAGTACTTC. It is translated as CASSSPVQETQYF.

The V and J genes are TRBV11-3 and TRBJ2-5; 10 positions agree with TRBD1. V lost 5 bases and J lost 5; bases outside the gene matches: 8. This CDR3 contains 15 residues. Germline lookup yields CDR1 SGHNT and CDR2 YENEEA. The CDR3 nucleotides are TGTGCCAGCAGCGCCGGGACAGGGGATGCGGAGACCCAGTACTTC. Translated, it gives CASSAGTGDAETQYF.

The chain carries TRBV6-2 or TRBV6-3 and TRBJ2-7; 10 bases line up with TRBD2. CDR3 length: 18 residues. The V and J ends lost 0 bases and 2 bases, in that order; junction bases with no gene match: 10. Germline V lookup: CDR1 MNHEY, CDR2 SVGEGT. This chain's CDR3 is CASSYSRGLAGDPYEQYF. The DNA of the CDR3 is TGTGCCAGCAGTTACTCGAGGGGCCTAGCGGGGGACCCCTACGAGCAGTACTTC.

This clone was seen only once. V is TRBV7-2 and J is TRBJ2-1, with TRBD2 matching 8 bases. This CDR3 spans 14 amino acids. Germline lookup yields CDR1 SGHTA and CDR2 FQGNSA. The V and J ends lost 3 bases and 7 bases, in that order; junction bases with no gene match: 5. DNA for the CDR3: TGTGCCAGCAGCTTCAGCGGGGGTGGTAATGAGCAGTTCTTC. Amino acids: CASSFSGGGNEQFF.

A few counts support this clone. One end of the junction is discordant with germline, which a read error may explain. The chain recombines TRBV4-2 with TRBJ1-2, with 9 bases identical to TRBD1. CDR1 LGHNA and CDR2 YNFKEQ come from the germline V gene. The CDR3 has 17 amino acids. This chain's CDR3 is CASSQDPLKQGARSPGF. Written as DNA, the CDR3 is TGTGCCAGCAGCCAAGATCCCCTTAAACAGGGGGCGCGGTCCCCGGGCTTC.

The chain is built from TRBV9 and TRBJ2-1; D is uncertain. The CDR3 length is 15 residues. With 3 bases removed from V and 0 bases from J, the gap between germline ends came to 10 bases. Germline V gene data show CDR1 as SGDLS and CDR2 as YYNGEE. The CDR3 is CASSDDSLSYNEQFF. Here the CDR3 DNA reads TGTGCCAGCAGCGACGACTCCCTCTCCTACAATGAGCAGTTCTTC.

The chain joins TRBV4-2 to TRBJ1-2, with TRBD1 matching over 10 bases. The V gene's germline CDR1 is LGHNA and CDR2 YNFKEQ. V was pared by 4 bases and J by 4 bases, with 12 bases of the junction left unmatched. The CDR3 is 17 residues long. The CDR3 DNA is TGTGCCAGCAGCCCGACAGGGGGCTTAGTTATTAGCTATGGCTACACCTTC. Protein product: CASSPTGGLVISYGYTF.

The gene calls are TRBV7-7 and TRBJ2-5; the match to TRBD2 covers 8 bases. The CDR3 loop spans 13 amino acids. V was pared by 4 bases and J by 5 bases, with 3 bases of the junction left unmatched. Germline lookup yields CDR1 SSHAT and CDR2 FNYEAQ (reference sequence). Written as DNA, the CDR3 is TGTGCCAGCAGCTCGGGACTAGGGGAGACCCAGTACTTC. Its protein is CASSSGLGETQYF.